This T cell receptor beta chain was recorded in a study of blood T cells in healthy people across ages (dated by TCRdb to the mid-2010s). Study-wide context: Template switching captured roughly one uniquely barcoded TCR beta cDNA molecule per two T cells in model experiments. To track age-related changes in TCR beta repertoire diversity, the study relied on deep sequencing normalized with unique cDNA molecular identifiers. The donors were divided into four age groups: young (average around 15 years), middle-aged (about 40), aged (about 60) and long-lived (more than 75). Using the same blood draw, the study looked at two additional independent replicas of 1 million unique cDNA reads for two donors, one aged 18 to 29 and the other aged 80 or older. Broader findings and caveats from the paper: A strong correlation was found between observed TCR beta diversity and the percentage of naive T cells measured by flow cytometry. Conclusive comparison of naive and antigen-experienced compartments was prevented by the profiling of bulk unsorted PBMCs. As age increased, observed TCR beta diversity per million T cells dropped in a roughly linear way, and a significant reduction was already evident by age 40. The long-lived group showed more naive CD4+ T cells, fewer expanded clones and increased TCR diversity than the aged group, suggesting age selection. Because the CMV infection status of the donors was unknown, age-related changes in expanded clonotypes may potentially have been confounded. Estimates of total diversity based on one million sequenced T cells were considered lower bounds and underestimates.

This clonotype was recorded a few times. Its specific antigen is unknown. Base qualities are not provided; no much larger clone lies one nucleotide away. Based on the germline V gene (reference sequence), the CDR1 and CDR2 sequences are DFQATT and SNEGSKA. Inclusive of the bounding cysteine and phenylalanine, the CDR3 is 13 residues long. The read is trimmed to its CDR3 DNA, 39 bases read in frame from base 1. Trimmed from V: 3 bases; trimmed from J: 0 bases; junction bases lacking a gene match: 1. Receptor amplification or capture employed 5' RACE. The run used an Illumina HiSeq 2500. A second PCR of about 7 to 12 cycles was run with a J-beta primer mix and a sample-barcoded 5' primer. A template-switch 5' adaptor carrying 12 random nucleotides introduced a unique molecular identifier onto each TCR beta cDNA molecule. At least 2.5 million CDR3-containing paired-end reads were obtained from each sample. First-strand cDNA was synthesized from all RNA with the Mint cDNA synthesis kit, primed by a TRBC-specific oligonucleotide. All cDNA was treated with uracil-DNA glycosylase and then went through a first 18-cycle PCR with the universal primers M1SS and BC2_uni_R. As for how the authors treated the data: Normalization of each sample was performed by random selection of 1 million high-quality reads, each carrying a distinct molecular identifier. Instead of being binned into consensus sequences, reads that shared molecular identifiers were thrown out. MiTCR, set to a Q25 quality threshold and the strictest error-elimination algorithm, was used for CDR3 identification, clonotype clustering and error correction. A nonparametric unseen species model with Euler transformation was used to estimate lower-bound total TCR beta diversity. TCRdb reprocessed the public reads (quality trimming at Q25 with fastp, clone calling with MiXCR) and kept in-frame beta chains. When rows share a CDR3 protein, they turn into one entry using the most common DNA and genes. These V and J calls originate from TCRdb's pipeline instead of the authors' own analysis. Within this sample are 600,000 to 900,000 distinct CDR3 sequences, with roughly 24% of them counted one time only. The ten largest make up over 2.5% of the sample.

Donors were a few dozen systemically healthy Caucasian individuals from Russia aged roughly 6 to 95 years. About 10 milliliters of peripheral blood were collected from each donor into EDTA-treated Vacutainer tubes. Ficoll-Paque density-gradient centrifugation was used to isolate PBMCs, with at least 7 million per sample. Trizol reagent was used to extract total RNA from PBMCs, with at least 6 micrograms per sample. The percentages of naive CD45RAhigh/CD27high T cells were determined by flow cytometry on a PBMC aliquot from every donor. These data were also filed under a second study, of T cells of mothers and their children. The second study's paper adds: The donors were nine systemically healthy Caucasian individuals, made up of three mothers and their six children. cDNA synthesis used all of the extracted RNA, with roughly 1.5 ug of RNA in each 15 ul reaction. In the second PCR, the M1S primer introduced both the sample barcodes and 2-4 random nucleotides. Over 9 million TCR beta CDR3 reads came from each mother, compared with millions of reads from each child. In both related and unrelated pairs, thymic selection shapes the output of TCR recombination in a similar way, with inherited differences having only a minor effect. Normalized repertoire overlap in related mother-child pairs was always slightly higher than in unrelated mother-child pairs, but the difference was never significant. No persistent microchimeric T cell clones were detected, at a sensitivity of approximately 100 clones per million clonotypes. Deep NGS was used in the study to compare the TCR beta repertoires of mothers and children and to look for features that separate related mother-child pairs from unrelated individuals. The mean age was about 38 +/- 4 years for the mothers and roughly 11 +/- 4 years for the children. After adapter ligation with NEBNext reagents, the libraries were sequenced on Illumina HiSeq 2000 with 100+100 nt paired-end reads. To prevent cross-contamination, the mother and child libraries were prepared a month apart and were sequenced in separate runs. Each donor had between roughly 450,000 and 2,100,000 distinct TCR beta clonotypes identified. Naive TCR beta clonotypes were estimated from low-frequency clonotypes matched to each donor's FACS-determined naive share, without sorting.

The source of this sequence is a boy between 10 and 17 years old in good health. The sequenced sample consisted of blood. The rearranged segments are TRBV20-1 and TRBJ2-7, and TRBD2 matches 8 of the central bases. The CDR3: CSARTSASYEQYF. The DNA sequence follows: TGCAGTGCTAGGACTAGCGCCTCCTACGAGCAGTACTTC.